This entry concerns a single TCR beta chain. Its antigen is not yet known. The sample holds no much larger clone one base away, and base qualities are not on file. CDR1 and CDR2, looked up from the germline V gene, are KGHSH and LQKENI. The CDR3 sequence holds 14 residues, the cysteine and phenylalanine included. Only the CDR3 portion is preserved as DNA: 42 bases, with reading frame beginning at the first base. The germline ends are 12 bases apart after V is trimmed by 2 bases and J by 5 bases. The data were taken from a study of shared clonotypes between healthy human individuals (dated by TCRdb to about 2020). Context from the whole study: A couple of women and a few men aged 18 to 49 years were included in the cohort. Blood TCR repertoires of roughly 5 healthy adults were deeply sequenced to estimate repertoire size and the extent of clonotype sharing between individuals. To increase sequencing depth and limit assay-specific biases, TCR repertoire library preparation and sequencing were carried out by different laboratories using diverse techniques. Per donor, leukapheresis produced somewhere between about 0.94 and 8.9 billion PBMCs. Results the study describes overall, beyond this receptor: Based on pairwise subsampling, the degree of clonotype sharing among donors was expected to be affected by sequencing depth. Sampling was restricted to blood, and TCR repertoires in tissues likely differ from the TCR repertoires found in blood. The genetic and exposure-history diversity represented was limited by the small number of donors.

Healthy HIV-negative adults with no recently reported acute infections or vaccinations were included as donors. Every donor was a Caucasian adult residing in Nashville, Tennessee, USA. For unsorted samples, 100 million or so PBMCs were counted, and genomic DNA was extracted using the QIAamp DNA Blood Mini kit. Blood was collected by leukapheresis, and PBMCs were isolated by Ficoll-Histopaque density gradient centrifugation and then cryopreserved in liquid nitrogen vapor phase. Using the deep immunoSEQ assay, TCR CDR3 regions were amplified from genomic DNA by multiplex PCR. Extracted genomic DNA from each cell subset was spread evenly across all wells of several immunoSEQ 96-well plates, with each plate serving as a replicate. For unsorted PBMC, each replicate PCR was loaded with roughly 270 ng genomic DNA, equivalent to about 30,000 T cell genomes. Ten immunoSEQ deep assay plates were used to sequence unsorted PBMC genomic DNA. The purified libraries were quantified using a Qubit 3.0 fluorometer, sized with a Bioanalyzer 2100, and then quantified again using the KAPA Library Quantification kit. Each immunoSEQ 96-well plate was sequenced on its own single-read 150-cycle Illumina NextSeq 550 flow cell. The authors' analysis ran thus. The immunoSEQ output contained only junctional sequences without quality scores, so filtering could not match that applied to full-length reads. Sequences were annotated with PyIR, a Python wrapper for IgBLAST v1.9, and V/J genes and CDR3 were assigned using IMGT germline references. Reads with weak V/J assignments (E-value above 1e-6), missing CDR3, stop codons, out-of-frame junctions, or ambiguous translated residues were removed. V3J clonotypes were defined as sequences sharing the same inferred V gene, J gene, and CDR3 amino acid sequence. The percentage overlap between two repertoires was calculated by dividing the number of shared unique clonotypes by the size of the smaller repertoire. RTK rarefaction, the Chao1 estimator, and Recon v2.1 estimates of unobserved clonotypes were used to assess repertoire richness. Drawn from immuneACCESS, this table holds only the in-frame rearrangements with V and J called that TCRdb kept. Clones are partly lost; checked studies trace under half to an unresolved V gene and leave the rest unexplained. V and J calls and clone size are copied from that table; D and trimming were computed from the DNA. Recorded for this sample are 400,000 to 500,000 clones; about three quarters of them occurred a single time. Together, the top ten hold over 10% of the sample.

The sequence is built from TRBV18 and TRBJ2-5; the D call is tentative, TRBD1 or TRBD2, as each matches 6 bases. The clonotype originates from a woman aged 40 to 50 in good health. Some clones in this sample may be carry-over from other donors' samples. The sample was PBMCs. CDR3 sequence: CASSPAGGAETQYF. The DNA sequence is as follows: TGTGCCAGCTCACCAGCCGGGGGCGCGGAGACCCAGTACTTC.